Presented here are 12 T cell receptor beta chains from one specimen sequenced in a study of T-cell memory formation after mild COVID-19 (dated by TCRdb to the early 2020s). Library preparation employed 5' RACE. The run used an Illumina NovaSeq 6000. TCRdb applied fastp at Q25 and MiXCR to the public reads, then kept only in-frame beta chains. Merged by CDR3 protein, the rows form single entries marked with the most common genes and DNA. A total of under 400,000 distinct CDR3 sequences appear in this sample, 28% of them only once. About 13% of the sample is held by the ten biggest clonotypes. Sequencing was carried out using PBMCs or a T cell subset sorted from them (not recorded which). The receptors were sampled from an adult woman who had mild COVID-19 (a few samples of this study predate the infection). The sample titles of this study are shuffled in the database, so cell type and time point are left out; the donor was told from shared clones.

The J gene is TRBJ2-1, the V gene TRBV27, with 9 bases that match TRBD2. This CDR3 comprises 17 residues. Germline V CDR1 and CDR2: MNHEY, SMNVEV (reference sequence). The V and J ends lost 6 bases and 4 bases, in that order; junction bases with no gene match: 13. The CDR3 loop reads CASSRAGGPGVYNEQFF. Written as DNA, the CDR3 is TGTGCCAGCAGCCGGGCGGGAGGGCCTGGGGTTTACAATGAGCAGTTCTTC.

The rearrangement links TRBV15 to TRBJ2-5; 7 bases map to TRBD1. Germline assignment: CDR1 LNHNV and CDR2 YYDKDF (reference sequence). CDR3 size: 14 residues. V lost 5 bases to trimming and J lost 2 bases; unmatched junction nucleotides: 5. The CDR3: CATSFWTGQETQYF. The CDR3 coding sequence is TGTGCCACCAGCTTCTGGACAGGTCAAGAGACCCAGTACTTC.

Turning to this clonotype: Compared with germline, one end of the junction differs, possibly owing to a read error. V gene TRBV24-1 combines with J gene TRBJ1-2; 11 bases map to TRBD1. Germline V lookup: CDR1 KGHDR, CDR2 SFDVKD. This CDR3 region has 13 residues. The CDR3 loop reads CATSDFRTGGFTF. Here the CDR3 DNA reads TGTGCCACCAGTGATTTCAGGACAGGGGGCTTCACCTTC.

The rearrangement joins TRBV20-1 to TRBJ2-7, with 9 bases matching TRBD1. The CDR3 contains 14 residues. Trimming at V came to 6 bases and at J to 7 bases, leaving 13 bases not matched to a gene. Germline loops: CDR1 DFQATT, CDR2 SNEGSKA (reference sequence). Written as DNA, the CDR3 is TGCAGTGCCCTGCTACAGGGGGCGGCTTGGGAGCAGTACTTC. Translating it yields CSALLQGAAWEQYF.

This clonotype came up a few times. The gene calls are TRBV24-1 and TRBJ1-1, with a possible D match to TRBD1 (6 bases). Germline CDR1 KGHDR, CDR2 SFDVKD. V was clipped by 7 bases and J by 2 bases, with 10 bases between them. CDR3 size: 13 residues. CDR3 bases: TGTGCCACCAGACAGGGAAGTAACACTGAAGCTTTCTTT. Its translation: CATRQGSNTEAFF.

V usage is TRBV15 and J usage is TRBJ2-5; D possibly uses TRBD1 or TRBD2 (5 bases each). Germline loops: CDR1 LNHNV, CDR2 YYDKDF (reference sequence). CDR3 length: 14 residues. Deletions cut 3 bases from V and 2 bases from J, with 10 bases between. The CDR3 nucleotides are TGTGCCACCAGCAGGGGACGGGGACAAGAGACCCAGTACTTC. It specifies CATSRGRGQETQYF.

J is TRBJ2-1 and V is TRBV3-1; 9 nucleotides line up with TRBD1. This CDR3 has 15 amino acids. CDR1 and CDR2 (germline): LGHDT, YNNKEL (reference sequence). The J segment lost 1 base and the V segment lost 7 bases, leaving 5 bases of the junction unmatched. DNA of the CDR3: TGTGCCAGCACCCAGACAGGGGGGTCCTACAATGAGCAGTTCTTC. Translated, it gives CASTQTGGSYNEQFF.

CDR3: CSARRLDTDTQYF. CDR3 nucleotide sequence: TGCAGTGCTAGGCGACTAGACACAGATACGCAGTATTTT. The V and J genes are TRBV20-1 and TRBJ2-3; TRBD2 is a possible D gene (6 bases). The length of the CDR3 is 13 residues. Trimming shortened V by 3 bases and J by 2 bases, and 9 bases separated the two germline ends. Germline CDR1 and CDR2: DFQATT and SNEGSKA (reference sequence).

This clonotype was seen a handful of times. The V call is TRBV19, the J call TRBJ2-5, with 13 nucleotides matching TRBD2. Germline lookup yields CDR1 LNHDA and CDR2 SQIVND (reference sequence). This CDR3 comprises 16 residues. J lost 2 bases, V lost 5 bases, and 5 bases had no gene match. The CDR3 spells CASSWGLAGLQETQYF. The DNA for the CDR3 is TGTGCCAGTAGTTGGGGACTAGCGGGACTTCAAGAGACCCAGTACTTC.

This clonotype was counted between two and nine times. The V and J genes are TRBV19 and TRBJ1-4, with 7 positions matching TRBD1. The germline V gene has CDR1 LNHDA and CDR2 SQIVND (reference sequence). The CDR3 has 18 amino acids. The trim removed 6 bases at V and 10 bases at J, leaving 23 bases unmatched. DNA of the CDR3: TGTGCCAGTAGAAGGGCTGACGGGACAGTAGCCCCAGGCGGAAAACTGTTTTTT. This gives the protein CASRRADGTVAPGGKLFF.

The CDR3 DNA sequence: TGTGCCATCAGTGAGATGGACAGGGCCGGTGGCTACACCTTC. It codes for CAISEMDRAGGYTF. The J gene is TRBJ1-2, the V gene TRBV10-3; TRBD1 matches at 8 bases. Losses at the gene ends were 2 bases for V and 7 bases for J; bases not matched to a gene: 6. The CDR3 loop spans 14 amino acids. The germline gives CDR1 ENHRY, CDR2 SYGVKD.

This clonotype was seen a handful of times. The chain has TRBV5-1 and TRBJ2-5; no reliable D call. This CDR3 spans 13 amino acids. Trimming took off 2 bases at V and 5 bases at J, with 10 bases between the two ends. Germline loops: CDR1 SGHRS, CDR2 YFSETQ. Here the CDR3 reads CASSLLSHETQYF. The CDR3 DNA reads TGCGCCAGCAGCTTACTCTCCCACGAGACCCAGTACTTC.